Reported below is one T cell receptor (beta chain). Its antigen is not identified. The sample belongs to a study of beta chain features in type 1 diabetes. Notes on the study in general: For type 1 diabetes patients, VDJ junctions showed fewer insertions and more deletions. In every one of the four CD4+ subsets, TCRB CDR3s were moderately but significantly shorter in Type 1 diabetes patients. The question left open here concerned HLA type influencing TCRB rearrangement.

One heparinised blood draw, averaging roughly 110 mL, came from each donor. CDR3 length: 15 residues. The germline CDR1 and CDR2 sequences are LGHNT and FRNRAP. Trimming removed 4 bases from V and 6 bases from J, with 19 bases in between. Expressed TCRB transcripts were sequenced because the entire RNA isolate underwent reverse transcription. The table came from immunoSEQ multiplex PCR; TCRdb's copy has only in-frame clones and leaves some out. Of around 250,000 clones in the sample, about 14% are singletons; the top ten hold roughly 0.02%. V gene TRBV12-5 combines with J gene TRBJ2-7, with TRBD1 as a possible D gene (5 bases). The receptor was isolated from a man aged 25 to 45 with type 1 diabetes. Material for sequencing was naive CD4+ T cells from blood. The CDR3 spells CASGSGQLPSSEQYF. The CDR3 nucleotides are TGTGCTAGTGGTTCCGGACAACTCCCTTCATCCGAGCAGTACTTC.